The present TCR beta chain was sequenced within a study of shared clonotypes between healthy human individuals. Looking at the study overall: Aged between 18 and 49, the donors were a couple of women and a few men. Study conclusions and caveats: Against clonotypes common to all four donors, non-shared ones had lower generation probabilities.

Concerning this clone itself: Its matching antigen is unknown.

Germline loops: CDR1 SGDLS, CDR2 YYNGEE. Trimming removed 4 bases from V and 3 bases from J, with 14 bases in between. The CDR3 contains 14 residues. Naive-designated CD8 cells lacked CD45RO, were positively enriched for CCR7, and omitted terminally differentiated effector memory CD45RA+ cells. Donors comprised only Caucasian adults living in Nashville, Tennessee. The protocol was immunoSEQ multiplex PCR, while the TCRdb copy is restricted to in-frame clones and leaves out a portion. The sample lists over 750,000 clones, about 96% occurring once. The origin of this receptor is a man in his thirties or forties in good health. This chain links TRBV9 with TRBJ2-7; D is perhaps TRBD1 or TRBD2 (5 bases each). The material sequenced was naive CD8+ T cells sorted from blood. The CDR3 nucleotides are TGTGCCAGCAGCCCCGGGGCAGAGATCTACGAGCAGTACTTC. It translates to CASSPGAEIYEQYF.